These 10 T cell receptor beta chains were sequenced from one sample in a study of blood T cells in healthy people across ages. A second PCR, run for about 7 to 11 cycles, used a sample-barcoded 5' primer plus a J-beta primer mix. TCRdb called the 5' RACE reads again in MiXCR, with one record for every CDR3 protein. The sample shows about 560,000 distinct CDR3 sequences, about 29% of them seen only once. This sample was also put to use in a study of T cells of mothers and their children.

Sequencing used blood. All receptors come from a boy aged 2-15 years in good health.

The gene calls are TRBV29-1 and TRBJ1-4; tentative D call: TRBD1 (5 bases). CDR3 length: 17 amino acids. Trimming removed 5 bases at V and 0 bases at J, with 19 bases between. Germline V gene data show CDR1 as SQVTM and CDR2 as ANQGSEA. The CDR3 sequence is CSVSAGPHQATNEKLFF. The CDR3 DNA follows: TGCAGCGTTTCAGCAGGGCCCCATCAAGCAACTAATGAAAAACTGTTTTTT. The complete variable domain, with remaining parts taken from reference TRBV29-1 and TRBJ1-4, reads SAVISQKPSRDICQRGTSLTIQCQVDSQVTMMFWYRQQPGQSLTLIATANQGSEATYESGFVIDKFPISRPNLTFSTLTVSNMSPEDSSIYLCSVSAGPHQATNEKLFFGSGTQLSVL.

The chain is built from TRBV14 and TRBJ1-1, with 10 positions matching TRBD1. CDR3 length equals 19 residues. Germline-derived CDR1 and CDR2 are SGHDN and FVKESK. The ends lost 6 bases at V and 1 base at J; junction bases unmatched: 17. CDR3 region: CASSLLGGQGFVWNTEAFF. The CDR3 DNA follows: TGTGCCAGCAGTCTTCTCGGGGGACAGGGGTTCGTATGGAACACTGAAGCTTTCTTT. Combining the CDR3 with reference TRBV14 and TRBJ1-1 gives the whole variable domain EAGVTQFPSHSVIEKGQTVTLRCDPISGHDNLYWYRRVMGKEIKFLLHFVKESKQDESGMPNNRFLAERTGGTYSTLKVQPAELEDSGVYFCASSLLGGQGFVWNTEAFFGQGTRLTVV.

This clonotype was observed a few times. The CDR3 sequence: CASSQVSWDEQFF. The CDR3 nucleotides are TGTGCCAGCAGCCAAGTTTCTTGGGATGAGCAGTTCTTC. The rearrangement uses TRBV14 and TRBJ2-1; no clear D gene. With 1 base removed from V and 8 bases from J, the gap between germline ends came to 9 bases. This CDR3 has 13 amino acids. Germline lookup yields CDR1 SGHDN and CDR2 FVKESK.

The sample holds a few counts of this clonotype. This chain connects TRBV11-2 to TRBJ1-2, with 7 bases aligning to TRBD1. Unmatched junction bases numbered 5, after V lost 5 bases and J lost 2 bases. The CDR3 consists of 14 residues. Germline CDR1 is SGHAT and CDR2 is FQNNGV. CDR3 nucleotide sequence: TGTGCCAGCAGCCCCAAGGGACAGAACTATGGCTACACCTTC. It encodes CASSPKGQNYGYTF.

The V and J genes are TRBV29-1 and TRBJ2-6; no reliable D call. V was shortened by 5 bases and J by 0 bases, with 5 bases between the two germline ends. CDR1 is SQVTM, CDR2 ANQGSEA, per germline. There are 13 residues in the CDR3. The DNA for the CDR3 is TGCAGCGTTAAATCCTCTGGGGCCAACGTCCTGACTTTC. Encoded protein: CSVKSSGANVLTF. The full variable domain, its missing parts supplied by reference TRBV29-1 and TRBJ2-6, is SAVISQKPSRDICQRGTSLTIQCQVDSQVTMMFWYRQQPGQSLTLIATANQGSEATYESGFVIDKFPISRPNLTFSTLTVSNMSPEDSSIYLCSVKSSGANVLTFGAGSRLTVL.

This clonotype was seen a few times. This rearrangement joins TRBV5-1 to TRBJ2-4; a weak D match, TRBD2 (7 bases). Trimming stripped 4 bases from V and 4 bases from J, with 18 bases between. Germline loops: CDR1 SGHRS, CDR2 YFSETQ. The CDR3 consists of 16 residues. CDR3 protein: CASSPLGGAKKNIQYF. CDR3 nucleotide sequence: TGCGCCAGCAGCCCCCTGGGGGGGGCTAAGAAAAACATTCAGTACTTC. The full variable domain, its missing parts supplied by reference TRBV5-1 and TRBJ2-4, is KAGVTQTPRYLIKTRGQQVTLSCSPISGHRSVSWYQQTPGQGLQFLFEYFSETQRNKGNFPGRFSGRQFSNSRSEMNVSTLELGDSALYLCASSPLGGAKKNIQYFGAGTRLSVL.

About this clonotype itself: A read error may account for a junction end that differs from germline. The V gene is TRBV27, the J gene TRBJ2-1; the D is unclear. Germline CDR1 MNHEY, CDR2 SMNVEV (reference sequence). This CDR3 contains 15 residues. This chain's CDR3 is CASSATGFSADEQLF. DNA of the CDR3: TGTGCCAGCAGCGCAACCGGTTTCAGCGCGGATGAGCAGCTCTTC.

The chain employs TRBV21-1 and TRBJ2-1; the D segment call TRBD2 is taken from the table without a DNA check. Gene TRBJ2-5 matches the end of the DNA better, so the J call may be wrong. TRBV21-1 is listed as a pseudogene. This CDR3 is 14 amino acids long. The CDR3 nucleotides are TGTGCCAGCAGCAACAAACGGAGGATTGTGGCCCAGTACTTC. Translated, it gives CASSNKRRIVAQYF.

The chain links TRBV4-3 to TRBJ2-7; D might be TRBD2 (6 bases). Trimming shortened V by 0 bases and J by 0 bases, and 15 bases separated the two germline ends. The CDR3 spans 17 residues. Germline V gene lookup returns CDR1 LGHNA and CDR2 YSLEER. The CDR3 sequence: CASSQDNSGESSYEQYF. In nucleotides, the CDR3 is TGCGCCAGCAGCCAAGATAATTCGGGGGAGAGCTCCTACGAGCAGTACTTC.

This sequence joins TRBV9 and TRBJ2-7, with no clear D. The CDR3 is 12 amino acids. V dropped 4 bases and J dropped 4 bases, with 9 bases sitting between them. CDR1 and CDR2 (germline): SGDLS, YYNGEE. The CDR3 is CASSRNSYEQYF. CDR3 DNA sequence: TGTGCCAGCAGCAGAAATAGTTACGAGCAGTACTTC. Combining the CDR3 with reference TRBV9 and TRBJ2-7 gives the whole variable domain DSGVTQTPKHLITATGQRVTLRCSPRSGDLSVYWYQQSLDQGLQFLIQYYNGEERAKGNILERFSAQQFPDLHSELNLSSLELGDSALYFCASSRNSYEQYFGPGTRLTVT.